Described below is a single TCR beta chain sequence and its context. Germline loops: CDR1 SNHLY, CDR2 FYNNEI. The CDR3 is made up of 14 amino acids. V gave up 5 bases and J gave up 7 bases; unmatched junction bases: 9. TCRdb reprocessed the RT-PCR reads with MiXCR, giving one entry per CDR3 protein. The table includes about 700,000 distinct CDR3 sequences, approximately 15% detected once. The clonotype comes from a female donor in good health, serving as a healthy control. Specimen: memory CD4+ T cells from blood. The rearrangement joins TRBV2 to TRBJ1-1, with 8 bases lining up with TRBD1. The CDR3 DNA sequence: TGTGCCAGCAGTCTACAGGGGGTCTTCAGTGAAGCTTTCTTT. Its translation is CASSLQGVFSEAFF.